This T cell receptor beta chain is from a study of cytomegalovirus exposure and HLA in healthy donors. The PCR was carried out with 60 Vbeta primers and 13 Jbeta primers. Measured with immunoSEQ multiplex PCR; TCRdb has only the in-frame clones, and not every one. The sample holds roughly 200,000 clones; roughly 13% are singletons and the top ten take roughly 7.7%. Overall study results and limits: The majority of TCR sequences were rare, yet some public TCRs appeared in many donors. Reportedly, fewer N-insertions than the approximately 650-donor mean appeared in an Asian-associated ancestry cluster in a later analysis.

In its sample, this clone was seen a few times. Its antigen is still unknown. V lost 4 bases, J lost 3 bases, and 11 bases lay in between. Germline V lookup: CDR1 SGDLS, CDR2 YYNGEE. This CDR3 has 14 residues. The specimen was PBMCs. The chain carries TRBV9 and TRBJ2-1; a possible D gene is TRBD1 (5 bases). The clonotype originates from a man aged 50 to 59 in good health and CMV-seropositive. In nucleotides, the CDR3 is TGTGCCAGCAGCCAGAGAACAGGCTACAATGAGCAGTTCTTC. Protein product: CASSQRTGYNEQFF.